This TCR beta chain comes out of a study of blood T cells in healthy people across ages. Whole-study results and caveats: In older individuals, TCR beta diversity per million T cells was lower, falling roughly linearly with age. Naive T cell percentage and TCR beta diversity correlated strongly.

Each donor gave about 9.3 milliliters of peripheral blood. Worth noting for this clonotype: Its antigen remains unknown.

The use of a sample-barcoded 5' primer and a J-beta primer mix characterized a second PCR of about 6 to 11 cycles. TCRdb re-analysed the 5' RACE reads in MiXCR, keeping a single row per CDR3 protein. The sample includes 600,000 to 1,000,000 distinct CDR3 sequences, roughly 64% of them seen just once. This CDR3 has 13 amino acids. CDR1 DFQATT and CDR2 SNEGSKA come from the germline V gene (reference sequence). V trimming: 5 bases; J trimming: 7 bases; junction bases outside the gene matches: 7. The specimen sequenced was blood. This clonotype was obtained from a young man in good health. V is TRBV20-1 and J is TRBJ1-5; TRBD1 agrees at 8 bases. CDR3 amino acids: CSAVTGVWQPQHF. CDR3 nucleotides: TGCAGTGCTGTGACAGGGGTTTGGCAGCCCCAGCATTTT.